These T cell receptor beta chains were read from a single sample in a study of T-cell reconstitution after alpha-beta-depleted transplantation in children. MiXCR was run by TCRdb on the PCR reads, yielding one entry per CDR3 protein. In the table there are over 200,000 distinct CDR3 sequences, about 9.2% of which are singletons. Sequencing used PBMCs from the stem cell graft donor, obtained from the stem cell graft. The receptors were gathered from a human donor who donated a stem cell graft to a child with acute lymphoblastic leukemia. Each CDR3 is given without its conserved first and last residue. The size entry is marked missing in some rows and otherwise reads once, few, many or a size class.

abundance	v_gene	CDR3aa
few	TRBV30	AWSPDRVSSPLH
once	TRBV7-6	ASSPAGGPSTDTQY
.	TRBV9	ASSPRGSGGPKETQY
.	TRBV20-1	SARDRGGRYNEQF
many	TRBV7-2	ASSLADPDNEQF
.	TRBV4-1	ASSLSGRGLASEQY
few	TRBV30	AWIPPKSYNEQF
few	TRBV9	ASSLRPFYSGANVLT
.	TRBV13	ASSARTGLNEQF
many	TRBV4-3	ASSQDLGQGTQPQH
.	TRBV3-1	ASSFSGYEQY
.	TRBV12-3/TRBV12-4	ASSFRGATNNEQF
few	TRBV20-1	SASKGSGADTQY
few	TRBV6-4	ASSDGRVGYNEQF
many	TRBV3-1	ASSPGTALRKLF
.	TRBV7-6	ASSVPGQGLNEKLF
few	TRBV6-2/TRBV6-3	ASSVHGSYEQY
many	TRBV12-3/TRBV12-4	ASSFGDREGKPQH